Described below is a single TCR beta chain sequence and its context. This specimen belongs to a study of cytomegalovirus exposure and HLA in healthy donors. The CDR3 is made up of 14 amino acids. Germline loops: CDR1 MNHEY, CDR2 SVGAGI. V was clipped by 8 bases and J by 0 bases, with 11 bases between them. PCR amplification relied on 60 Vbeta primers (plus 13 Jbeta primers). Profiled with immunoSEQ multiplex PCR; TCRdb holds only in-frame clones, not every one. Among 150,000 to 200,000 clones listed, approximately 79% were seen once. The rearrangement links TRBV6-5 to TRBJ2-1, with a weak D call TRBD2 (6 bases). The clonotype comes from a man in his forties or fifties in good health and CMV-seropositive. Sequencing was done on a sample of PBMCs. CDR3: CASGRGSSYNEQFF. CDR3 coding DNA: TGTGCCAGCGGACGGGGGAGCTCCTACAATGAGCAGTTCTTC.